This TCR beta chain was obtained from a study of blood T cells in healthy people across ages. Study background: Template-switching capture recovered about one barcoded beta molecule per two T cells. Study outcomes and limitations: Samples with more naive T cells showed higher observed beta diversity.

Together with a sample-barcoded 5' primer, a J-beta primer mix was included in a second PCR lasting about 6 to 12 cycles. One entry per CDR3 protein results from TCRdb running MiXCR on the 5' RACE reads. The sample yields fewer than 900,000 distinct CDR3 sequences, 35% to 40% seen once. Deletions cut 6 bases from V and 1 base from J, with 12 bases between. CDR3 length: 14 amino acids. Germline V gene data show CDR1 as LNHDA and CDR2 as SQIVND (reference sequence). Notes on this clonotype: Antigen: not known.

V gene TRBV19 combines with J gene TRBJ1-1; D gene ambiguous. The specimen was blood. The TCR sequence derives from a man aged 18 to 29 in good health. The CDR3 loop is CASSPPRANTEAFF. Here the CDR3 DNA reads TGTGCCAGTAGCCCCCCGAGGGCGAACACTGAAGCTTTCTTT.